This T cell receptor (beta chain) was identified during a study of early stage breast cancer tumors. Clones were read by immunoSEQ multiplex PCR, and TCRdb kept only the in-frame ones, dropping some. The profile shows about 51,000 clones, roughly 78% of them singletons. The TCR comes from a person aged 35 to 50 with breast cancer. Sequencing used blood.

Here the CDR3 reads CASSDLAGGAHEQYF. As DNA, the CDR3 is TGCGCCAGCAGTGATCTAGCGGGAGGAGCCCACGAGCAGTACTTC. The rearrangement joins TRBV10-2 to TRBJ2-7; 11 nucleotides line up with TRBD2. The CDR3 extends over 15 amino acids. Per the germline V gene, CDR1 is WSHSY and CDR2 is SAAADI. V trimming: 3 bases; J trimming: 5 bases; junction bases outside the gene matches: 6.